One and the same sample provided the 30 T cell receptor beta chains below, sequenced in a study of T-cell reconstitution after alpha-beta-depleted transplantation in children. TCRbeta library preparation incorporated unique molecular identifiers. TCRdb used MiXCR to reprocess the PCR reads, holding one entry per CDR3 protein. The sample contains a few hundred thousand distinct CDR3 sequences, around 25% of which appear only once. The sample was PBMCs, mostly from graft donor cells, taken 360 days after TCRalphabeta/CD19-depleted stem cell transplant. These receptors were obtained from a female patient aged 2-10 years who had a stem cell transplant for congenital amegakaryocytic thrombocytopenia, so the T cells may come from the graft donor.

This clonotype was found a few times. The chain uses TRBV6-1 and TRBJ2-7; 8 nucleotides match TRBD2. With V trimmed by 5 bases and J by 0 bases, 0 bases remained unmatched. Germline CDR1 is MNHNS and CDR2 is SASEGT. The CDR3 has 13 residues. The DNA for the CDR3 is TGTGCCAGCAGTCGGGAGGGCTCCTACGAGCAGTACTTC. Translating it yields CASSREGSYEQYF.

The chain carries TRBV5-1 and TRBJ1-2; perhaps TRBD1 as D (6 bases). Trimming pared 0 bases from V and 3 bases from J, leaving 12 bases between. Germline CDR1 and CDR2: SGHRS and YFSETQ. CDR3 length: 15 amino acids. The CDR3 is CASSLEQGGDYGYTF. The CDR3 nucleotides are TGCGCCAGCAGCTTGGAACAGGGCGGGGACTATGGCTACACCTTC.

The sample holds a few counts of this clonotype. V gene TRBV4-3 combines with J gene TRBJ2-7, with D perhaps matching TRBD1 (6 bases). Germline V lookup: CDR1 LGHNA, CDR2 YSLEER. With 4 bases removed from V and 3 bases from J, the gap between germline ends came to 16 bases. The CDR3 extends over 15 amino acids. CDR3 loop: CASSRETGLVYEQYF. CDR3 coding DNA: TGCGCCAGCAGCCGAGAAACAGGGCTAGTCTACGAGCAGTACTTC.

This clonotype was seen more than once but under ten times. This rearrangement joins TRBV6-5 to TRBJ1-1; D ambiguous. The germline CDR1 and CDR2 sequences are MNHEY and SVGAGI. The CDR3 has 15 amino acids. V gave up 7 bases and J gave up 2 bases, with 17 bases separating them. Here the CDR3 DNA reads TGTGCCAGCAAGGGCCTGGAGGCAGCCAACACTGAAGCTTTCTTT. Amino acid sequence: CASKGLEAANTEAFF.

The J gene is TRBJ1-1, the V gene TRBV29-1; D is unclear. Trimming cost V 5 bases and J 5 bases, with 12 bases left between them. The CDR3 sequence is 12 residues long. Germline CDR1 SQVTM, CDR2 ANQGSEA. In DNA, the CDR3 is TGCAGCGTTAGACGGGGTCGGACTGAAGCTTTCTTT. It translates to CSVRRGRTEAFF.

In its sample, this clonotype was seen a few times. This chain uses TRBV20-1 with TRBJ1-2; TRBD1 is a possible D gene (5 bases). CDR1 DFQATT and CDR2 SNEGSKA come from the germline V gene (reference sequence). V lost 0 bases and J lost 4, with 12 bases in between. The CDR3 consists of 14 residues. DNA of the CDR3: TGCAGTGCTAGAGATCGAGGGGTAGGCTATGGCTACACCTTC. It translates to CSARDRGVGYGYTF.

The chain employs TRBV7-2 and TRBJ1-1; D is undetermined. V lost 0 bases and J 0 bases, leaving 8 bases between the germline ends. The CDR3 is 15 residues long. CDR1 and CDR2 from the germline V gene are SGHTA and FQGNSA. DNA of the CDR3: TGTGCCAGCAGCTTAGCGTACAGCCTGAACACTGAAGCTTTCTTT. It specifies CASSLAYSLNTEAFF. The entire variable domain, with the rest obtained from reference TRBV7-2 and TRBJ1-1, is as follows: GAGVSQSPSNKVTEKGKDVELRCDPISGHTALYWYRQSLGQGLEFLIYFQGNSAPDKSGLPSDRFSAERTGGSVSTLTIQRTQQEDSAVYLCASSLAYSLNTEAFFGQGTRLTVV.

This clonotype was seen many times. The rearrangement joins TRBV4-1 to TRBJ2-7; unclear D gene. CDR1 and CDR2 from the germline V gene are MGHRA and YSYEKL. CDR3 size: 12 residues. V lost 0 bases and J lost 7, with 7 bases in between. In DNA, the CDR3 is TGCGCCAGCAGCCAAGATCTTGGGGAGCAGTACTTC. This sequence encodes CASSQDLGEQYF.

Only a few counts were recorded for this clonotype. J is TRBJ1-2 and V is TRBV29-1, with 11 positions matching TRBD1. The CDR3 sequence is 15 residues long. Germline V lookup: CDR1 SQVTM, CDR2 ANQGSEA. J lost 6 bases, V lost 1 base, and 7 bases had no gene match. CDR3 sequence (DNA): TGCAGCGTTGAAGGGGACGGACAGGGGGCTAATGGCTACACCTTC. Translation: CSVEGDGQGANGYTF.

This clonotype has just a few counts. The V and J genes are TRBV6-2 or TRBV6-3 and TRBJ1-1; 9 nucleotides match TRBD1. This CDR3 spans 15 amino acids. Per germline, CDR1 MNHEY and CDR2 SVGEGT. Trimming cost V 5 bases and J 5 bases; bases outside gene matches: 9. CDR3 DNA sequence: TGTGCCAGCAGTCTCGACAGGGGGTTGTGGACTGAAGCTTTCTTT. Its protein product is CASSLDRGLWTEAFF.

This clonotype was observed a handful of times. The rearrangement joins TRBV28 to TRBJ1-3, with D maybe TRBD1 (5 bases). Germline CDR1 and CDR2: MDHEN and SYDVKM. The CDR3 covers 15 residues. V was clipped by 6 bases and J by 0 bases, with 12 bases between them. CDR3 DNA: TGTGCCAGCAGGAGGATCAGGGCCTCTGGAAACACCATATATTTT. Protein product: CASRRIRASGNTIYF.

The chain is built from TRBV18 and TRBJ2-5; the D is unclear. The CDR3 extends over 12 amino acids. V was shortened by 5 bases and J by 8 bases, with 12 bases between the two germline ends. CDR1 is KGHSH and CDR2 is LQKENI in the germline V gene. The CDR3 reads CASSGQADTQYF. In nucleotides, the CDR3 is TGTGCCAGCTCAGGGCAGGCGGATACCCAGTACTTC.

This clonotype was recorded at least ten times. V is TRBV20-1 and J is TRBJ2-1, with TRBD2 matching over 9 bases. The ends lost 3 bases at V and 9 bases at J; junction bases unmatched: 6. Germline values: CDR1 DFQATT, CDR2 SNEGSKA (reference sequence). The CDR3 covers 13 residues. The CDR3 loop reads CSASGGRAGEQFF. CDR3 DNA: TGCAGTGCTAGCGGCGGGAGGGCTGGTGAGCAGTTCTTC.

This clonotype was found a few times. The gene calls are TRBV11-2 and TRBJ2-1; TRBD2 aligns across 13 bases. This CDR3 is 15 amino acids long. With V trimmed by 6 bases and J by 5 bases, 4 bases remained unmatched. Germline CDR1 reads SGHAT; CDR2 reads FQNNGV. The CDR3 here is CASRPLAGGHNEQFF. The CDR3 nucleotides are TGTGCCAGCAGACCACTAGCGGGAGGGCACAATGAGCAGTTCTTC.

The rearrangement links TRBV13 to TRBJ2-3, with 14 bases matching TRBD2. The CDR3 sequence is 18 residues long. Losses at the gene ends were 5 bases for V and 5 bases for J; bases not matched to a gene: 12. The V gene's germline CDR1 is PRHDT and CDR2 FYEKMQ (reference sequence). This CDR3 is CASSQGLAGAVGIDTQYF. The CDR3 DNA reads TGTGCCAGCAGCCAGGGACTAGCGGGAGCCGTTGGCATAGATACGCAGTATTTT.

The table lists this clonotype with a few counts. This chain joins TRBV5-6 and TRBJ2-3; D gene uncertain. V lost 4 bases and J lost 0, with 18 bases in between. This CDR3 has 17 residues. In germline, CDR1 is SGHDT, CDR2 YYEEEE. DNA of the CDR3: TGTGCCAGCAGCCCTAAGAGGCGGCGTACTAGCACAGATACGCAGTATTTT. Translation: CASSPKRRRTSTDTQYF.

This clonotype came up many times. The chain carries TRBV12-3 or TRBV12-4 and TRBJ2-7; D could derive from TRBD1 or TRBD2 (6 bases each). The CDR3 covers 15 residues. The V and J ends lost 1 base and 5 bases respectively, with 15 bases between them. The CDR3 region has the DNA TGTGCCAGCAGTTTAGAGGGGGGCGCTGGGGACGAGCAGTACTTC. Its translation: CASSLEGGAGDEQYF.

This chain joins TRBV20-1 and TRBJ2-1; 16 positions agree with TRBD2. Germline V gene lookup returns CDR1 DFQATT and CDR2 SNEGSKA (reference sequence). The CDR3 has 16 residues. Unmatched junction bases numbered 10, after V lost 4 bases and J lost 10 bases. The CDR3 bases are TGCAGTGCTATCCCCGCCGGGACTAGCGGGAGGGGCGAGCAGTTCTTC. Protein product: CSAIPAGTSGRGEQFF.

This clonotype was seen a few times. V gene TRBV12-3 or TRBV12-4 combines with J gene TRBJ2-7; possibly TRBD2 for D (6 bases). Trimming stripped 5 bases from V and 2 bases from J, with 10 bases between. This CDR3 is built from 13 residues. CDR3: CASSRGTPYEQYF. CDR3 in DNA: TGTGCCAGCAGTCGCGGGACTCCCTACGAGCAGTACTTC.

This clonotype has only one observation. A read error may produce the germline difference seen at one junction end. The chain carries TRBV7-2 and TRBJ2-1; the D gene is possibly TRBD1 (5 bases). Per germline, CDR1 SGHTA and CDR2 FQGNSA. CDR3 length: 11 amino acids. Here the CDR3 reads CASSSGQTFHF. CDR3 coding DNA: TGTGCCAGCAGCTCAGGACAAACTTTCCACTTC.

V is TRBV5-1 and J is TRBJ2-1, with a tentative D call TRBD2 (6 bases). Trimming took 4 bases from V and 3 from J, leaving 14 bases between them. CDR3 length equals 15 residues. Germline CDR1 reads SGHRS; CDR2 reads YFSETQ. CDR3 sequence: CASSLGGLGYNEQFF. The DNA for the CDR3 is TGCGCCAGCAGCCTGGGGGGACTGGGCTACAATGAGCAGTTCTTC.

At least ten counts were recorded for this clonotype. The CDR3 spells CASTVFKTLRTPHHTDTQYF. In DNA, the CDR3 is TGTGCCAGCACCGTTTTCAAAACTCTCCGTACTCCCCATCATACAGATACGCAGTATTTT. The chain employs TRBV28 and TRBJ2-3; no clear D. The CDR3 runs 20 residues. Between the trimmed V and J ends, which lost 7 bases and 3 bases, there was a span of 32 bases. The germline V gene has CDR1 MDHEN and CDR2 SYDVKM. Drawing the rest from reference TRBV28 and TRBJ2-3, the complete variable domain is DVKVTQSSRYLVKRTGEKVFLECVQDMDHENMFWYRQDPGLGLRLIYFSYDVKMKEKGDIPEGYSVSREKKERFSLILESASTNQTSMYLCASTVFKTLRTPHHTDTQYFGPGTRLTVL.

The chain joins TRBV9 to TRBJ2-7, with a weak D call TRBD2 (6 bases). V was pared by 0 bases and J by 1 base, with 11 bases between. This CDR3 has 15 residues. The V gene's germline CDR1 is SGDLS and CDR2 YYNGEE. The CDR3, as DNA: TGTGCCAGCAGCGTAGGGACGGGGGATTCCTACGAGCAGTACTTC. The encoded protein is CASSVGTGDSYEQYF.

The chain carries TRBV20-1 and TRBJ2-4, with D perhaps TRBD1 (6 bases). CDR1 and CDR2 (germline): DFQATT, SNEGSKA (reference sequence). The CDR3 loop spans 15 amino acids. V gave up 2 bases and J gave up 2 bases, with 13 bases separating them. CDR3 nucleotides: TGCAGTGCTAGAATTTACAGGGTCTCCAAAAACATTCAGTACTTC. Translated, it gives CSARIYRVSKNIQYF.

CDR3 DNA: TGTGCCAGCAGCTTAACGCCTGACCACAATGAGCAGTTCTTC. The encoded protein is CASSLTPDHNEQFF. The J gene is TRBJ2-1, the V gene TRBV7-3; D gene unclear. From germline, CDR1 is SGHTA and CDR2 FQGTGA. The V end lost 0 bases, the J end lost 5 bases, and 8 bases lay between the germline ends. The CDR3 runs 14 residues.

The sample holds a few counts of this clonotype. This CDR3 reads CASSPGTGKNIQYF. The CDR3 DNA follows: TGTGCCAGTAGTCCCGGGACAGGGAAAAACATTCAGTACTTC. The rearrangement links TRBV19 to TRBJ2-4; 9 nucleotides match TRBD1. The V gene end was trimmed by 5 bases and the J gene end by 4 bases; junction bases not matched to a gene: 3. The CDR3 sequence is 14 residues long. Per the germline V gene, CDR1 is LNHDA and CDR2 is SQIVND (reference sequence).

The V call is TRBV24-1, the J call TRBJ2-5; D possibly corresponds to TRBD1 (6 bases). The CDR3 has 17 amino acids. With 2 bases removed from V and 0 bases from J, the gap between germline ends came to 15 bases. The germline CDR1 and CDR2 sequences are KGHDR and SFDVKD. The DNA for the CDR3 is TGTGCCACCAGTGATTCCGGAGAACAGGGCTACCAAGAGACCCAGTACTTC. It translates to CATSDSGEQGYQETQYF.

The chain joins TRBV18 to TRBJ2-7; no clear D gene. Trimming stripped 6 bases from V and 3 bases from J, with 15 bases between. CDR1 is KGHSH, CDR2 LQKENI, per germline. The CDR3 has 14 residues. CDR3 sequence (DNA): TGTGCCAGCTCCAGCCTTACTACCGGCTACGAGCAGTACTTC. Residues: CASSSLTTGYEQYF.

This chain uses TRBV3-1 with TRBJ1-1, with D possibly TRBD1 on 5 matching bases. Trimming pared 1 base from V and 4 bases from J, leaving 13 bases between. CDR1 and CDR2 (germline): LGHDT, YNNKEL (reference sequence). This CDR3 has 15 amino acids. This CDR3 is CASSQGPRVGTEAFF. CDR3 sequence (DNA): TGTGCCAGCAGCCAAGGGCCCAGGGTAGGCACTGAAGCTTTCTTT. Full variable domain (outside the CDR3, taken from reference TRBV3-1 and TRBJ1-1): DTAVSQTPKYLVTQMGNDKSIKCEQNLGHDTMYWYKQDSKKFLKIMFSYNNKELIINETVPNRFSPKSPDKAHLNLHINSLELGDSAVYFCASSQGPRVGTEAFFGQGTRLTVV.

This chain links TRBV7-3 with TRBJ2-1, with D hard to call. The CDR3 totals 15 residues. The V gene lost 1 base and the J gene lost 8 bases, with 15 bases spanning the gap. Germline V gene sequence: CDR1 SGHTA, CDR2 FQGTGA. CDR3 nucleotide sequence: TGTGCCAGCAGCTTAAACGGCGGACGAGTGGATGAGCAGTTCTTC. Translation gives CASSLNGGRVDEQFF.